This T cell receptor beta chain was found in a study of blood T cell repertoires in COVID-19 (TCRdb year 2020). In terms of the full investigation: Samples covering the acute and convalescent phases of COVID-19 were provided by collaborators in the United States, Italy and Spain. Nearly every sample came with metadata listing a de-identified subject ID, COVID-19 status, age in years and sex. Samples came from the ongoing ImmuneRACE study (first 160 participants) plus 1,254 subjects from 6 global collaborators. Where available, HLA class I and class II types were obtained from metadata supplied by the sample provider rather than from assay-based typing. Subjects who had been exposed to COVID-19, were actively infected with it, or had recovered from it provided the deeply sampled blood TCRbeta repertoires that made up the dataset. The material from the prospective study consisted of cDNA or gDNA derived from T cells, B-cell-depleted T cells, or PBMCs. The repertoires were released in a freely available public database meant as a resource for research on the immune response to SARS-CoV-2.

What the authors observed across the whole study: How much clinical and demographic metadata was included differed by source and by participant, and the metadata was provided uncurated.

For this clone: Its binding antigen is unknown. One base away there is no much larger clone; base qualities are not given.

Reading the germline V gene gives CDR1 SGHTA and CDR2 FQGTGA. CDR3 length: 14 amino acids, cysteine to phenylalanine. This entry keeps only the CDR3 DNA: 42 bases, framed from base 1. V gives up 2 bases and J gives up 4 bases, and the segment between their germline ends measures 9 bases. TCRbeta CDR3 regions were amplified from genomic DNA using the immunoSEQ Assay, a bias-controlled multiplex PCR. The source study handled its data this way. Within the assay, amplification of reference gene primers was used to estimate how many nucleated cells each sample contained. Sequence reads were collapsed and filtered to measure the absolute abundance of every unique TCRbeta CDR3 rearrangement. For each sample, productive Simpson clonality was calculated by taking the square root of Simpson's diversity index across productive rearrangements. Imported from immuneACCESS, the table was reduced by TCRdb to in-frame sequences with V and J called. These copies leave out some clones; in studies compared against another copy, an unresolved V gene accounts for under half, and the cause of the remainder is not known. D and trimming come from the DNA, and the V and J calls and clone size come from that table. This sample lists 45,000 to 55,000 clones; 75% to 90% were detected once. Under 6% of the sample comes from the top ten.

Collaborating institutions collected whole blood in K2EDTA tubes following their own protocols. Collaborator samples were shipped for TCRbeta analysis as frozen whole blood, isolated PBMCs, or DNA extracted from either sample type. This receptor chain uses TRBV7-3 and TRBJ2-1; TRBD2 could be the D gene, as 5 bases match. The sequence was collected from a human donor in a cohort sampled during active COVID-19. The source material was peripheral blood. The sequenced DNA is TGTGCCAGCAGCTTACGACCGGGGTACAATGAGCAGTTCTTC. The encoded protein is CASSLRPGYNEQFF.